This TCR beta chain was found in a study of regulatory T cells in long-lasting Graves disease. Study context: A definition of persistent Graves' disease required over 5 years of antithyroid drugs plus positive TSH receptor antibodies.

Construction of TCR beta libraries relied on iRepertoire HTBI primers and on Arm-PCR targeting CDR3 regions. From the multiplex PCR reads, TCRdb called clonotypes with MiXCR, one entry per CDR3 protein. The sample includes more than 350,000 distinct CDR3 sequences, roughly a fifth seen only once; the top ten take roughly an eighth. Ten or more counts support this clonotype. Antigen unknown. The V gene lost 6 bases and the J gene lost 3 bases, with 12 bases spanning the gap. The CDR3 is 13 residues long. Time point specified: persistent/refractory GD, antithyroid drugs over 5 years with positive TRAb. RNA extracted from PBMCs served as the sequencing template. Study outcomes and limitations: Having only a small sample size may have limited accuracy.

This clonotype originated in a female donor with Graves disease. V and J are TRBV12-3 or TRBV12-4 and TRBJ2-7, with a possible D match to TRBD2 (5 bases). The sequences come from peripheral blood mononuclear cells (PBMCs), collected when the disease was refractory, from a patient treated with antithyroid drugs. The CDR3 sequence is CASRTSDFYEQYF. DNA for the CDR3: TGTGCCAGCAGGACATCGGACTTCTACGAGCAGTACTTC.